These 6 T cell receptor beta chains share one sample of origin, sequenced in a study of blood T cell repertoires in COVID-19. Some clones are missing from TCRdb's copy, which holds only in-frame ones; the method was immunoSEQ multiplex PCR. The profile covers under 400,000 clones, with about nine tenths appearing a single time and 1.5% to 2% taken by the ten largest. The sample consisted of peripheral blood. The source of these receptors is a woman under 40 with COVID-19, enrolled during active disease.

The V call is TRBV19, the J call TRBJ1-1; D unclear. V was shortened by 10 bases and J by 4 bases, with 19 bases between the two germline ends. CDR3 length: 14 residues. Germline values: CDR1 LNHDA, CDR2 SQIVND (reference sequence). CDR3 protein: CATRNFPAATEAFF. The CDR3 DNA reads as TGTGCCACCCGAAATTTCCCGGCGGCCACTGAAGCTTTCTTT.

The V gene is TRBV2, the J gene TRBJ2-4; tentative D call: TRBD1 (5 bases). CDR1 SNHLY and CDR2 FYNNEI come from the germline V gene. The CDR3 runs to 11 residues. Trimming shortened V by 8 bases and J by 8 bases, and 10 bases separated the two germline ends. The DNA for the CDR3 is TGTGCCAGCCAGGGTGCAGACATTCAGTACTTC. Protein product: CASQGADIQYF.

The chain combines TRBV5-4 with TRBJ1-2; a weak D match, TRBD1 (6 bases). CDR1 and CDR2 from the germline V gene are SGHNT and YYREEE (reference sequence). V lost 4 bases, J lost 0 bases, and 13 bases lay in between. The CDR3 sequence is 15 residues long. CDR3 DNA: TGTGCCAGCAGCGGAGGACAGCCCTCTAACTATGGCTACACCTTC. It yields the protein CASSGGQPSNYGYTF.

V usage is TRBV14 and J usage is TRBJ1-2, with D perhaps matching TRBD1 (5 bases). The CDR3 totals 16 residues. Trimming removed 4 bases at V and 1 base at J, with 16 bases between. Germline-derived CDR1 and CDR2 are SGHDN and FVKESK. CDR3 loop: CASSLARGGINYGYTF. The CDR3 nucleotides read TGTGCCAGCAGCCTCGCCCGGGGGGGGATTAACTATGGCTACACCTTC.

V and J are TRBV29-1 and TRBJ2-5, with 8 bases aligning to TRBD2. The ends lost 3 bases at V and 2 bases at J; junction bases unmatched: 2. From germline, CDR1 is SQVTM and CDR2 ANQGSEA. The CDR3 runs 13 residues. CDR3 sequence reads: CSVDPSGQETQYF. CDR3 DNA: TGCAGCGTTGATCCTAGCGGGCAAGAGACCCAGTACTTC.

Regarding this clone: The same CDR3 can be traced to other DNA sequences in this sample. This chain links TRBV27 with TRBJ2-1; D may be TRBD2 (6 bases). The CDR3 loop spans 13 amino acids. With 1 base removed from V and 6 bases from J, the gap between germline ends came to 7 bases. CDR1 is MNHEY and CDR2 is SMNVEV in the germline V gene (reference sequence). CDR3 protein: CASSLLGGNEQFF. The CDR3 DNA reads TGTGCCAGCAGTTTATTGGGGGGCAATGAGCAGTTCTTC.